These T cell receptor beta chains were read from a single sample in a study of T cells expressing NK-cell markers. From its re-call of the 5' RACE reads, TCRdb lists each CDR3 protein once, without DNA. The specimen's table records 550,000 or so distinct CDR3 sequences. The sample was blood T cells: a sorted CD56 or NKG2C T cell subset, CD4+ or CD8+ T cells, or bulk PBMC T cells (not recorded which). All receptors derive from a man aged 18 to 29 in good health. Each CDR3 is given with its conserved first and last residue.

v_call	j_call	cdr3_aa
TRBV7-6	TRBJ2-2	CASSFTSGRPELFF
TRBV29-1	TRBJ2-1	CSGLGGRLAGGPGSYNEQFF
TRBV12-3/TRBV12-4	TRBJ2-5	CASRPLSYRQETQYF
TRBV5-6	TRBJ2-1	CASSLLGTGLNEQFF
TRBV5-1	TRBJ2-1	CASSPRQREIDEQFF
TRBV11-1	TRBJ2-3	CASQRQGKDTQYF
TRBV5-6	TRBJ2-2	CASSLVDGALTGELFF
TRBV5-1	TRBJ1-1	CASSFGAQGGTEAFF
TRBV6-1	TRBJ2-5	CASRENTGTGWVQETQYF
TRBV27	TRBJ1-1	CASSPAAGQGKAFF
TRBV12-3/TRBV12-4	TRBJ1-6	CASSRRLENSPLHF
TRBV11-2	TRBJ1-2	CASSLGTGYHYGYTF
TRBV29-1	TRBJ2-1	CSVEGGATSGYNEQFF
TRBV7-9	TRBJ1-1	CASSSQGARVTEAFF
TRBV7-2	TRBJ2-4	CASSYYSGRAFKNIQYF
TRBV29-1	TRBJ1-3	CSASGSSGNTIYF
TRBV9	TRBJ2-1	CASSMTSGTGNEQFF
TRBV5-1	TRBJ2-7	CASSNTGAGYEQYF
TRBV29-1	TRBJ2-7	CSVEGRGTYEQYF
TRBV7-3	TRBJ2-5	CASSSRGSETQYF
TRBV20-1	TRBJ2-7	CSALDTGPTYEQYF
TRBV12-3/TRBV12-4	TRBJ1-5	CASSLWGMRDQPQHF
TRBV28	TRBJ2-7	CASSLGAVGEQYF
TRBV7-2	TRBJ1-6	CASSPPPGGGSPLHF
TRBV6-2/TRBV6-3	TRBJ2-7	CASSSRLLDEQYF
TRBV27	TRBJ2-5	CASSPTSGRILILEETQYF